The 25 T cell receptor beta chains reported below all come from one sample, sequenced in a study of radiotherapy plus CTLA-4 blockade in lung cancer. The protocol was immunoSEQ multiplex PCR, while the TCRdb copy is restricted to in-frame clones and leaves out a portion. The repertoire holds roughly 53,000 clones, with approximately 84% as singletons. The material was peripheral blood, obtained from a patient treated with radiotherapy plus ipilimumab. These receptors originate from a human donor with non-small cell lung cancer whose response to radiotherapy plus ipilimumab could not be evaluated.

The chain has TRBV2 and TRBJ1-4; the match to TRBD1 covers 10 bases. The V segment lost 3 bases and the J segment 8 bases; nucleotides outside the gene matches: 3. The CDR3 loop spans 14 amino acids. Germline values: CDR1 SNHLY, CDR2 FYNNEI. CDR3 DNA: TGTGCCAGCAGTGAGAGGGACAGGGGCGAAAAACTGTTTTTT. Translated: CASSERDRGEKLFF.

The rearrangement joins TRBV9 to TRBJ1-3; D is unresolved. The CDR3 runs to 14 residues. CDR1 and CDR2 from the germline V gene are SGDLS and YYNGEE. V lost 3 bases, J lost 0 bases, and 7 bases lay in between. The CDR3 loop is CASSELVSGNTIYF. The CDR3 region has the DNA TGTGCCAGCAGCGAACTAGTCTCTGGAAACACCATATATTTT. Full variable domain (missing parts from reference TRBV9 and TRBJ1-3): DSGVTQTPKHLITATGQRVTLRCSPRSGDLSVYWYQQSLDQGLQFLIQYYNGEERAKGNILERFSAQQFPDLHSELNLSSLELGDSALYFCASSELVSGNTIYFGEGSWLTVV.

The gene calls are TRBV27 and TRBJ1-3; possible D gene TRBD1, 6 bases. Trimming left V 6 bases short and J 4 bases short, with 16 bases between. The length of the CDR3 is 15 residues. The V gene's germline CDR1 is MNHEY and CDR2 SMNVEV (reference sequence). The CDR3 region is CASRPTGKSGNTIYF. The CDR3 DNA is TGTGCCAGCAGACCAACAGGGAAGTCAGGAAACACCATATATTTT.

CDR3 region: CASSLVTGGEETQYF. CDR3 DNA sequence: TGCGCCAGCAGCTTGGTTACAGGGGGCGAGGAGACCCAGTACTTC. V usage is TRBV5-1 and J usage is TRBJ2-5; 9 bases agree with TRBD1. Germline CDR1 and CDR2: SGHRS and YFSETQ. Losses at the gene ends were 0 bases for V and 5 bases for J; bases not matched to a gene: 5. This CDR3 region has 15 residues.

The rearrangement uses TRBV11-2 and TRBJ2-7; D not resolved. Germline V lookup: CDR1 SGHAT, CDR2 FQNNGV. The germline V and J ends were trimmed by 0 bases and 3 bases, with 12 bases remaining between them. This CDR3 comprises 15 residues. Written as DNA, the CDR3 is TGTGCCAGCAGCTTAGATCTGCCTAGTTACTACGAGCAGTACTTC. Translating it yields CASSLDLPSYYEQYF.

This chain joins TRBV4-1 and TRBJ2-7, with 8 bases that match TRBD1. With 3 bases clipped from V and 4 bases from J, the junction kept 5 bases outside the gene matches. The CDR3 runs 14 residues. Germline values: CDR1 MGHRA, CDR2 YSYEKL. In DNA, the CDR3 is TGCGCCAGCAGCCACCGAGACAGGGGATACGAGCAGTACTTC. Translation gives CASSHRDRGYEQYF.

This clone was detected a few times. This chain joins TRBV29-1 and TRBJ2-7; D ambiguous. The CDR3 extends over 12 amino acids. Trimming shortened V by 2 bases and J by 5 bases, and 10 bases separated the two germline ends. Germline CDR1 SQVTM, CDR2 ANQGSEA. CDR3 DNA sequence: TGCAGCGTTGAATATGGGCTCGACGAGCAGTACTTC. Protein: CSVEYGLDEQYF.

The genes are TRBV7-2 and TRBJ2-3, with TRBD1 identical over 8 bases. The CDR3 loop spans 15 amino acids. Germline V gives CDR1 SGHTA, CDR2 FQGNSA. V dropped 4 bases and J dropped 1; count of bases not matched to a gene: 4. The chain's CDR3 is CASSWTTGGTDTQYF. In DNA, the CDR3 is TGTGCCAGCAGCTGGACGACAGGGGGCACAGATACGCAGTATTTT.

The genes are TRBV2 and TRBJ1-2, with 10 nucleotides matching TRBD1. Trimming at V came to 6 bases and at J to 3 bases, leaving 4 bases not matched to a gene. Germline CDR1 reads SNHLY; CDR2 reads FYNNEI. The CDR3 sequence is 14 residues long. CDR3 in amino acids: CASSRQGADYGYTF. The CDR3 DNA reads TGTGCCAGCAGCCGACAGGGGGCGGACTATGGCTACACCTTC.

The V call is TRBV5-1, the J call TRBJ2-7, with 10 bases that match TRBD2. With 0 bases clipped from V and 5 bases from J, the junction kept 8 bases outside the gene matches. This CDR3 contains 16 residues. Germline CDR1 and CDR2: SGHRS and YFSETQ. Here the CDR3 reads CASSLGVAGGTHEQYF. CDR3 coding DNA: TGCGCCAGCAGCTTGGGGGTAGCGGGAGGTACGCACGAGCAGTACTTC.

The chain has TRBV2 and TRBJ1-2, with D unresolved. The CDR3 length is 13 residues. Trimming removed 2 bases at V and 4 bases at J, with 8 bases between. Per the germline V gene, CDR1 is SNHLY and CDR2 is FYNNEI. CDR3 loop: CASSEYRVYGYTF. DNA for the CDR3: TGTGCCAGCAGTGAATACAGAGTCTATGGCTACACCTTC.

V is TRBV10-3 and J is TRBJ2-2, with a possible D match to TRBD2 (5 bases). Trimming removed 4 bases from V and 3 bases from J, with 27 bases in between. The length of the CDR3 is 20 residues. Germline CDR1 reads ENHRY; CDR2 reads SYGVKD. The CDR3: CAISGLSLRADPRDTGELFF. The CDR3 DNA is TGTGCCATCAGTGGTTTAAGTTTGAGGGCGGACCCGAGGGACACCGGGGAGCTGTTTTTT.

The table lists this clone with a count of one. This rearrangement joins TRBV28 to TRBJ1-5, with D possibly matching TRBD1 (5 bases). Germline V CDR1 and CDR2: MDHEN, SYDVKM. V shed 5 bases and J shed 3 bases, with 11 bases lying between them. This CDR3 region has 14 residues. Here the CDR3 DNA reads TGTGCCAGCAGTCCGACAGTACACAATCAGCCCCAGCATTTT. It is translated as CASSPTVHNQPQHF.

This CDR3 is CATSLRLAGETDTQYF. CDR3 nucleotide sequence: TGTGCCACCAGCTTACGACTAGCGGGAGAAACAGATACGCAGTATTTT. V gene TRBV15 combines with J gene TRBJ2-3; 12 bases match TRBD2. The ends lost 5 bases at V and 3 bases at J; junction bases unmatched: 6. CDR1 and CDR2 from the germline V gene are LNHNV and YYDKDF (reference sequence). This CDR3 contains 16 residues.

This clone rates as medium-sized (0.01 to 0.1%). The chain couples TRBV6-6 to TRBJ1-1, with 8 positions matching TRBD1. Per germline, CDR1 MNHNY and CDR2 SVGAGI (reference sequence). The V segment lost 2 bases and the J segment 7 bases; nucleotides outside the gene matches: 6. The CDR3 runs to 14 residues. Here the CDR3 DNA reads TGTGCCAGCAGTTACCCCGGACAGGGCCTTGAAGCTTTCTTT. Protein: CASSYPGQGLEAFF.

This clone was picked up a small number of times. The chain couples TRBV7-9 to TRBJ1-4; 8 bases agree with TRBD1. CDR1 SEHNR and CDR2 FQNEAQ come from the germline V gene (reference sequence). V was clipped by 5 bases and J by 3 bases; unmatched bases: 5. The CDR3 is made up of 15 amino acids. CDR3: CASSDDRGANEKLFF. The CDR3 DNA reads TGTGCCAGCAGCGATGACAGGGGAGCTAATGAAAAACTGTTTTTT.

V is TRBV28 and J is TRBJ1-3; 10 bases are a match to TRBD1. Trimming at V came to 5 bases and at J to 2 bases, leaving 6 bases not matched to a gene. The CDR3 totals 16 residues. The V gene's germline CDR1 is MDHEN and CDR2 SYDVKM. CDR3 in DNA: TGTGCCAGCAGTCAATCGGGACAGGGGACTGGAAACACCATATATTTT. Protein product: CASSQSGQGTGNTIYF.

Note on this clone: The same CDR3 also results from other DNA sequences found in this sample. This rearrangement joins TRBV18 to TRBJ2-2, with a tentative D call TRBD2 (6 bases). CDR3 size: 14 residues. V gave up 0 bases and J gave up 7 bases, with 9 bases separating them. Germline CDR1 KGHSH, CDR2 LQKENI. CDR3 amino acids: CASSPPTGVGELFF. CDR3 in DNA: TGTGCCAGCTCACCACCGACGGGAGTCGGGGAGCTGTTTTTT.

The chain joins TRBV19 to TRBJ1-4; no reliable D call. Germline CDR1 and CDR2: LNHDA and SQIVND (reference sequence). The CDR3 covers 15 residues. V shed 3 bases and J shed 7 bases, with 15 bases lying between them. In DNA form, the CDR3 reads TGTGCCAGTAGTATTACGGCGAAACTAACTGAAAAACTGTTTTTT. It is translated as CASSITAKLTEKLFF.

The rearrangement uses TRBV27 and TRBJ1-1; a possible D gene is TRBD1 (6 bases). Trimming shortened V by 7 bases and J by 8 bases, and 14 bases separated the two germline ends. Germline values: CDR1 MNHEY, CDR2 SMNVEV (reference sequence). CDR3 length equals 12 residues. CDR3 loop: CASTSRTAEAFF. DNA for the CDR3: TGTGCCAGCACCTCGCGGACAGCCGAAGCTTTCTTT.

The CDR3 protein is CAINSRDSDTGELFF. CDR3 DNA sequence: TGTGCCATCAATAGCCGGGACAGTGACACCGGGGAGCTGTTTTTT. The chain has TRBV10-3 and TRBJ2-2; 7 bases align to TRBD1. The junction had 8 bases not matched to a gene; V was cut back by 7 bases and J by 3 bases. The CDR3 spans 15 residues. Germline CDR1 reads ENHRY; CDR2 reads SYGVKD.

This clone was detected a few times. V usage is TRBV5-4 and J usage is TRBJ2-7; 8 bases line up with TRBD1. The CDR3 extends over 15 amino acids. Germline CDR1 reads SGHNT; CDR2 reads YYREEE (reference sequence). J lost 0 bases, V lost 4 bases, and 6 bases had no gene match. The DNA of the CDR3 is TGTGCCAGCAGCCTAAAGGGACAGGCCTCCTACGAGCAGTACTTC. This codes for CASSLKGQASYEQYF.

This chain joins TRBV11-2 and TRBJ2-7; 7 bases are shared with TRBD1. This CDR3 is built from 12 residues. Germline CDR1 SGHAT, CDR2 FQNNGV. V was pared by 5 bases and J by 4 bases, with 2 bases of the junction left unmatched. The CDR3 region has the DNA TGTGCCAGCAGCCCGACAGGGTACGAGCAGTACTTC. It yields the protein CASSPTGYEQYF.

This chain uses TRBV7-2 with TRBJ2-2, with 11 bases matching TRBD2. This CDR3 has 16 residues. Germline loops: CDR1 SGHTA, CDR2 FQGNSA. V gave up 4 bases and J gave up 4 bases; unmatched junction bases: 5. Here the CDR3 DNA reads TGTGCCAGCAGCTCTAGCGGGAGGCTCGGCACCGGGGAGCTGTTTTTT. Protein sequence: CASSSSGRLGTGELFF.

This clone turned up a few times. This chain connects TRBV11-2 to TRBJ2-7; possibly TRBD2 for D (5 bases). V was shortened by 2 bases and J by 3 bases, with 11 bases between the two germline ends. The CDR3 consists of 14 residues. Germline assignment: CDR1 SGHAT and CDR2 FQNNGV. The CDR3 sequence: CASSLNYAGYEQYF. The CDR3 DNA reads TGTGCCAGCAGCTTAAACTACGCGGGCTACGAGCAGTACTTC.